This T cell receptor beta chain stems from a study of shared clonotypes between healthy human individuals. Study findings and constraints: The represented genetic and exposure-history diversity was limited by the small number of donors. Sequencing depth was predicted to influence how clonotypes are shared among donors.

The CDR3 has 12 amino acids. CDR1 and CDR2 from the germline V gene are WNHNN and SYGVQD (reference sequence). Trimming shortened V by 6 bases and J by 10 bases, and 15 bases separated the two germline ends. In regard to this clone: The antigen remains unidentified.

The table came from immunoSEQ multiplex PCR; TCRdb's copy has only in-frame clones and leaves some out. The sample records some 900,000 clones, 76% being singletons. The source of this sequence is a man aged 18 to 29 in good health. The specimen sequenced was memory CD4+ T cells sorted from blood. The subset denotes: CD45RA-negative fraction. The V call is TRBV10-1, the J call TRBJ1-2; perhaps TRBD1 as D (6 bases). The CDR3 spells CASRGHRSFYTF. CDR3 nucleotide sequence: TGCGCCAGCAGGGGACACAGATCCTTCTACACCTTC.